The TCR beta chain under discussion was sequenced for a study of siplizumab effects on memory and regulatory T cells. Points from the study as a whole: The study found that mappable alloreactive CD4+ clones averaged around 69% Treg-derived with siplizumab and roughly 27% in controls. It seemed that naive T cells were more diverse than memory cells and were major contributors to the alloresponse.

Sequencing was performed with immunoSEQ multiplex PCR; in TCRdb, only in-frame clones are kept and a portion is missing. This sample yields more than 95,000 clones, of which about 94% are seen a single time; around 1.7% belongs to the top ten. CDR1 and CDR2 from the germline V gene are KGHSH and LQKENI. CDR3 size: 14 residues. With 2 bases removed from V and 1 base from J, the gap between germline ends came to 8 bases. As for this clone: Antigen: not known.

The origin of this receptor is a human donor in good health. The V call is TRBV18, the J call TRBJ1-2; no definite D call. The sample consisted of non-Treg CD4+ T cells sorted from blood. CDR3 in amino acids: CASSPGSDNYGYTF. In DNA form, the CDR3 reads TGTGCCAGCTCACCAGGCAGTGATAACTATGGCTACACCTTC.